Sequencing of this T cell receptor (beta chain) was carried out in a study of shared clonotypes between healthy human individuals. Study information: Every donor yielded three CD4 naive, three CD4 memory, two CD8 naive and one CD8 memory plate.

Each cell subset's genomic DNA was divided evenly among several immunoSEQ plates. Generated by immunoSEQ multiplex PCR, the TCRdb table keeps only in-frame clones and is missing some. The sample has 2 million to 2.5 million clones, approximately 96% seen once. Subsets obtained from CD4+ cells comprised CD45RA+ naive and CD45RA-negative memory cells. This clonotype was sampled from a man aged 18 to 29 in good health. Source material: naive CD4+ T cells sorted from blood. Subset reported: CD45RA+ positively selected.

The CDR3 DNA reads as TGTGCCAGCAGCTCAACAGGGGCTGGAAACACCATATATTTT. This gives the protein CASSSTGAGNTIYF. This rearrangement joins TRBV2 to TRBJ1-3; 7 nucleotides line up with TRBD1. V lost 6 bases, J lost 2 bases, and 4 bases stayed unmatched. The CDR3 has 14 residues. Germline V gene sequence: CDR1 SNHLY, CDR2 FYNNEI.